The 5 T cell receptor beta chains in this list originate from one sample, sequenced in a study of T cells after yellow fever vaccination. TCRdb itself ran the 5' RACE reads through MiXCR, one entry per CDR3 protein. The data contain 300,000 or so distinct CDR3 sequences, roughly 4% of them singletons. The sample consisted of PBMCs, taken 5 days after the yellow fever booster vaccination. The receptor source for this set is a young man who received the YFV17D yellow fever vaccine.

The chain recombines TRBV7-9 with TRBJ1-6; 8 bases are a match to TRBD1. The CDR3 extends over 16 amino acids. V trimming: 3 bases; J trimming: 10 bases; junction bases outside the gene matches: 11. The germline gives CDR1 SEHNR, CDR2 FQNEAQ (reference sequence). CDR3 in DNA: TGTGCCAGCAGCTTTGCCGGGACAGGAGTAGGGTCACCCCTCCACTTT. Translated, it gives CASSFAGTGVGSPLHF.

This clonotype was picked up a small number of times. The V and J genes are TRBV18 and TRBJ1-5; D might be TRBD1 (6 bases). CDR3 length equals 15 residues. V lost 0 bases and J 6 bases, leaving 12 bases between the germline ends. Germline CDR1 and CDR2: KGHSH and LQKENI. This CDR3 reads CASSPPGGPAQPQHF. The CDR3 nucleotides are TGTGCCAGCTCACCACCCGGGGGCCCGGCTCAGCCCCAGCATTTT. Supplemented by reference TRBV18 and TRBJ1-5, the full variable domain reads NAGVMQNPRHLVRRRGQEARLRCSPMKGHSHVYWYRQLPEEGLKFMVYLQKENIIDESGMPKERFSAEFPKEGPSILRIQQVVRGDSAAYFCASSPPGGPAQPQHFGDGTRLSIL.

The rearrangement links TRBV6-5 to TRBJ1-1, with no clear D. Germline V gene lookup returns CDR1 MNHEY and CDR2 SVGAGI. The CDR3 is 14 amino acids. Trimming removed 5 bases from V and 5 bases from J, with 15 bases in between. The CDR3: CASSDTIGGTEAFF. The CDR3 DNA sequence: TGTGCCAGCAGTGACACCATCGGCGGGACTGAAGCTTTCTTT.

This clonotype appeared a few times. The CDR3 loop reads CASSLSGAVYNEQFF. CDR3 coding DNA: TGTGCCAGCAGCCTATCGGGGGCGGTTTACAATGAGCAGTTCTTC. The gene calls are TRBV7-2 and TRBJ2-1; TRBD1 or TRBD2 may be the D gene (6 bases each). Trimming stripped 5 bases from V and 4 bases from J, with 15 bases between. Germline assignment: CDR1 SGHTA and CDR2 FQGNSA. The CDR3 covers 15 residues.

In this sample, this clonotype turned up many times. This chain connects TRBV20-1 to TRBJ1-5; D uncertain. Germline assignment: CDR1 DFQATT and CDR2 SNEGSKA (reference sequence). V lost 3 bases to trimming and J lost 0 bases, with 9 bases between them. This CDR3 region has 14 residues. For the CDR3, the DNA is TGCAGTGCTAGCGAAGGGTCTAGCAATCAGCCCCAGCATTTT. It is translated as CSASEGSSNQPQHF.